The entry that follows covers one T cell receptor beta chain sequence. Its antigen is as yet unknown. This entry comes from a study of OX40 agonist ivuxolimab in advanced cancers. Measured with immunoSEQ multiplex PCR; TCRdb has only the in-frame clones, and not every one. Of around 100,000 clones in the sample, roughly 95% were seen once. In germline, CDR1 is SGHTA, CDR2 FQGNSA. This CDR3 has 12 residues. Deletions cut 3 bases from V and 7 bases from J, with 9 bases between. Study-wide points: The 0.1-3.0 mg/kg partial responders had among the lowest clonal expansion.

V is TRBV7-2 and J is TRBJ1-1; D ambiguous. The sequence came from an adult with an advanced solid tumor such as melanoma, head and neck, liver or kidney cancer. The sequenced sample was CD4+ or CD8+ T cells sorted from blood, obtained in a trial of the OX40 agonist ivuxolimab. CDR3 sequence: CASSFLWGEAFF. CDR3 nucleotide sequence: TGTGCCAGCAGCTTTTTGTGGGGTGAAGCTTTCTTT.